Below, 30 T cell receptor beta chains from the same sample are listed, as sequenced in a study of shared clonotypes between healthy human individuals. Produced via immunoSEQ multiplex PCR; TCRdb's table is partial and in-frame only. Here the sample spans 2,500,000 or so clones, 90% to 95% being singletons. Sequenced sample: naive CD4+ T cells from PBMCs. Subset described: CD45RA+ positively selected. The receptors shown here come from a man aged 18-30 years in good health. Some clones in this sample may be carry-over from other donors' samples.

V gene TRBV5-1 combines with J gene TRBJ1-4; 7 nucleotides agree with TRBD1. Trimming took 4 bases from V and 8 from J; bases not matched to a gene: 5. The CDR3 runs to 13 residues. The V gene's germline CDR1 is SGHRS and CDR2 YFSETQ. DNA of the CDR3: TGCGCCAGCAGCGCGACAGGGAGCGAAAAACTGTTTTTT. Translating it yields CASSATGSEKLFF.

The chain has TRBV21-1 and TRBJ1-2; whether TRBD1, the table's D call, matches the DNA was not checked. TRBV21-1 is a pseudogene locus. This CDR3 is 19 amino acids long. CDR3: CASSPLKPPFGQGGGGYTF. CDR3 coding DNA: TGTGCCAGCAGCCCCCTCAAGCCCCCATTTGGACAGGGTGGAGGTGGCTACACCTTC.

This chain links TRBV28 with TRBJ2-1, with TRBD2 as a possible D gene (6 bases). The CDR3 is 15 residues long. The germline gives CDR1 MDHEN, CDR2 SYDVKM. Trimming pared 0 bases from V and 7 bases from J, leaving 13 bases between. The CDR3 DNA sequence: TGTGCCAGCAGTTTATGGTCAGGAGGGCCGAATGAGCAGTTCTTC. Protein sequence: CASSLWSGGPNEQFF.

The chain combines TRBV15 with TRBJ1-2; 12 nucleotides align to TRBD1. The ends lost 0 bases at V and 5 bases at J; junction bases unmatched: 7. The CDR3 spans 17 residues. From germline, CDR1 is LNHNV and CDR2 YYDKDF (reference sequence). CDR3 in DNA: TGTGCCACCAGCAGAGATTACGGGACAGGGGGCGTATATGGCTACACCTTC. Translating gives CATSRDYGTGGVYGYTF.

The chain uses TRBV10-3 and TRBJ2-7, with a weak D call TRBD1 (6 bases). The ends were cut back, 10 bases at V and 2 bases at J, with 21 bases in the middle. The CDR3 runs 15 residues. The germline V gene has CDR1 ENHRY and CDR2 SYGVKD. The CDR3 DNA reads as TGTGCCACCCCATGGGGCAGGGGCCCAACCTACGAGCAGTACTTC. Translation: CATPWGRGPTYEQYF.

The chain recombines TRBV5-4 with TRBJ1-3, with D maybe TRBD1 (6 bases). Between the trimmed V and J ends, which lost 3 bases and 0 bases, there was a span of 7 bases. The CDR3 spans 14 residues. Germline-derived CDR1 and CDR2 are SGHNT and YYREEE (reference sequence). DNA of the CDR3: TGTGCCAGCAGCTGGGACACCTCTGGAAACACCATATATTTT. Residues: CASSWDTSGNTIYF.

The chain joins TRBV6-6 to TRBJ2-7; no clear D. Trimming took 6 bases from V and 1 from J, leaving 10 bases between them. CDR1 MNHNY and CDR2 SVGAGI come from the germline V gene (reference sequence). The length of the CDR3 is 13 residues. The CDR3 sequence: CASSSERSYEQYF. The DNA of the CDR3 is TGTGCCAGCAGCAGCGAGAGGTCCTACGAGCAGTACTTC.

The CDR3 protein is CAWNRDRVAEQYF. Here the CDR3 DNA reads TGTGCCTGGAACCGGGACAGGGTTGCCGAGCAGTACTTC. The chain couples TRBV30 to TRBJ2-7; 9 bases agree with TRBD1. The CDR3 extends over 13 amino acids. Germline trimming cut 4 bases from V and 6 bases from J; bases unmatched to any gene: 7. Germline lookup yields CDR1 GTSNPN and CDR2 SVGIG (reference sequence).

The V gene is TRBV15, the J gene TRBJ2-3; 9 bases are a match to TRBD2. The CDR3 loop spans 17 amino acids. The ends lost 3 bases at V and 4 bases at J; junction bases unmatched: 11. CDR1 and CDR2 (germline): LNHNV, YYDKDF (reference sequence). The DNA of the CDR3 is TGTGCCACCAGCAGGGAAAGCGGGAGGCGTCGGGCAGATACGCAGTATTTT. Translated: CATSRESGRRRADTQYF.

The chain uses TRBV9 and TRBJ2-7; no clear D gene. CDR3 size: 14 residues. Trimming took 2 bases from V and 2 from J, leaving 11 bases between them. Looked up from germline, CDR1 is SGDLS and CDR2 is YYNGEE. DNA of the CDR3: TGTGCCAGCAGCGTTACACAGTTCCCCTACGAGCAGTACTTC. Translating gives CASSVTQFPYEQYF.

The chain joins TRBV5-4 to TRBJ2-2; 10 bases are a match to TRBD1. Germline CDR1 SGHNT, CDR2 YYREEE (reference sequence). The CDR3 is 17 amino acids. V dropped 4 bases and J dropped 6; count of bases not matched to a gene: 12. CDR3 residues: CASSPGGQGSLAGELFF. The CDR3 nucleotides read TGTGCCAGCAGCCCAGGGGGACAGGGGTCCCTCGCCGGGGAGCTGTTTTTT.

A remark on this clone: Other DNA sequences from this sample encode an identical CDR3 as well. The V gene is TRBV5-6, the J gene TRBJ2-3; D assignment may be TRBD1 or TRBD2 (6 bases each). Looked up from germline, CDR1 is SGHDT and CDR2 is YYEEEE. Trimming took 1 base from V and 4 from J, leaving 7 bases between them. The CDR3 contains 13 residues. The CDR3: CASSLRGADTQYF. The CDR3 DNA follows: TGTGCCAGCAGCTTGAGGGGGGCAGATACGCAGTATTTT.

Points on this clone: The same CDR3 is also encoded by other DNA sequences in this sample. The V call is TRBV7-9, the J call TRBJ1-3; D is unclear. V was cut by 1 base and J by 4 bases, with 2 bases left in between. CDR3 length equals 12 residues. Germline V lookup: CDR1 SEHNR, CDR2 FQNEAQ (reference sequence). The CDR3 DNA follows: TGTGCCAGCAGCTTAGAAGGAAACACCATATATTTT. Translated, it gives CASSLEGNTIYF.

The V and J genes are TRBV6-5 and TRBJ2-7, with D hard to call. From germline, CDR1 is MNHEY and CDR2 SVGAGI. Trimming removed 7 bases from V and 4 bases from J, with 14 bases in between. This CDR3 region has 13 residues. CDR3 amino acids: CASIPPGSYEQYF. CDR3 nucleotide sequence: TGTGCCAGCATCCCCCCCGGCTCGTACGAGCAGTACTTC.

The genes are TRBV28 and TRBJ1-5; TRBD1 is a possible D gene (5 bases). Germline CDR1 MDHEN, CDR2 SYDVKM. The length of the CDR3 is 14 residues. The V end lost 2 bases, the J end lost 3 bases, and 8 bases lay between the germline ends. The CDR3 DNA is TGTGCCAGCAGTTTAAGCAGGGACAATCAGCCCCAGCATTTT. This translates into CASSLSRDNQPQHF. Variable domain in full (rest from reference TRBV28 and TRBJ1-5): DVKVTQSSRYLVKRTGEKVFLECVQDMDHENMFWYRQDPGLGLRLIYFSYDVKMKEKGDIPEGYSVSREKKERFSLILESASTNQTSMYLCASSLSRDNQPQHFGDGTRLSIL.

V and J are TRBV11-1 and TRBJ2-1; tentative D call: TRBD1 (6 bases). Germline CDR1 SGHAT, CDR2 FQDESV (reference sequence). Between the trimmed V and J ends, which lost 1 base and 2 bases, there was a span of 9 bases. CDR3 length equals 15 residues. CDR3 nucleotides: TGTGCCAGCAGCTTAGGAGGGGGAGCCTACAATGAGCAGTTCTTC. Encoded protein: CASSLGGGAYNEQFF. The complete variable domain, with remaining parts taken from reference TRBV11-1 and TRBJ2-1, reads EAEVAQSPRYKITEKSQAVAFWCDPISGHATLYWYRQILGQGPELLVQFQDESVVDDSQLPKDRFSAERLKGVDSTLKIQPAELGDSAMYLCASSLGGGAYNEQFFGPGTRLTVL.

This chain connects TRBV7-9 to TRBJ2-2; no firm D call. Per the germline V gene, CDR1 is SEHNR and CDR2 is FQNEAQ (reference sequence). V lost 0 bases, J lost 4 bases, and 6 bases lay in between. CDR3 length: 14 residues. CDR3: CASSLASVTGELFF. The CDR3 nucleotides read TGTGCCAGCAGCTTAGCGTCGGTCACCGGGGAGCTGTTTTTT.

V and J are TRBV5-8 and TRBJ2-7; 12 positions agree with TRBD1. J gave up 5 bases and V 4 bases, and 7 bases lay outside the gene matches. The V gene's germline CDR1 is SGHTS and CDR2 YDEGEE. CDR3 length: 15 residues. The CDR3 sequence: CASSQLGQGAHEQYF. CDR3 DNA sequence: TGTGCCAGCAGCCAATTGGGACAGGGGGCGCACGAGCAGTACTTC.

This clone was observed once. The chain uses TRBV5-1 and TRBJ2-5, with a tentative D call TRBD1 (6 bases). Trimming removed 2 bases at V and 5 bases at J, with 13 bases between. Germline assignment: CDR1 SGHRS and CDR2 YFSETQ. The CDR3 spans 14 residues. The CDR3 sequence: CASSFLTGWETQYF. In DNA form, the CDR3 reads TGCGCCAGCAGCTTTCTAACAGGGTGGGAGACCCAGTACTTC.

This sequence joins TRBV28 and TRBJ2-5; D is possibly TRBD2 (5 bases). This CDR3 spans 13 amino acids. With 4 bases removed from V and 7 bases from J, the gap between germline ends came to 13 bases. CDR1 is MDHEN and CDR2 is SYDVKM in the germline V gene. In DNA, the CDR3 is TGTGCCAGCAGTTCTACGAGGAGCGGGACCCAGTACTTC. Translated: CASSSTRSGTQYF.

The chain carries TRBV18 and TRBJ2-3; TRBD1 is a possible D gene (6 bases). The germline gives CDR1 KGHSH, CDR2 LQKENI. The V gene lost 2 bases and the J gene lost 6 bases, with 12 bases spanning the gap. The CDR3 is 14 residues long. CDR3 loop: CASSPTGIMDTQYF. CDR3 nucleotide sequence: TGTGCCAGCTCACCAACAGGGATTATGGATACGCAGTATTTT.

The rearrangement uses TRBV11-2 and TRBJ1-1; the match to TRBD1 covers 8 bases. The junction had 3 bases not matched to a gene; V was cut back by 4 bases and J by 5 bases. The germline V gene has CDR1 SGHAT and CDR2 FQNNGV. The CDR3 is made up of 13 amino acids. CDR3 nucleotides: TGTGCCAGCAGCTCACAGGGGGGAACTGAAGCTTTCTTT. Protein product: CASSSQGGTEAFF.

This clone has only a few counts. The rearrangement links TRBV11-2 to TRBJ2-7; TRBD1 matches 12 bases. Germline V gene lookup returns CDR1 SGHAT and CDR2 FQNNGV. J was trimmed by 3 bases and V by 3 bases; bases with no gene match: 3. CDR3 length: 15 residues. In nucleotides, the CDR3 is TGTGCCAGCAGCTTGGGACAGGGGGCTTTCTACGAGCAGTACTTC. Amino acid sequence: CASSLGQGAFYEQYF.

The chain carries TRBV28 and TRBJ2-1, with a possible D match to TRBD1 (5 bases). With 6 bases removed from V and 4 bases from J, the gap between germline ends came to 10 bases. Germline V gene sequence: CDR1 MDHEN, CDR2 SYDVKM. The CDR3 is 13 amino acids. CDR3 bases: TGTGCCAGCAGCGACAGCCTTTACAATGAGCAGTTCTTC. Residues: CASSDSLYNEQFF.

The rearrangement joins TRBV28 to TRBJ2-5; 9 positions agree with TRBD1. The CDR3 extends over 13 amino acids. The germline V gene has CDR1 MDHEN and CDR2 SYDVKM. Trimming cost V 5 bases and J 6 bases; bases outside gene matches: 4. The CDR3 loop is CASSPGQGKTQYF. As DNA, the CDR3 is TGTGCCAGCAGTCCGGGACAGGGCAAGACCCAGTACTTC.

The chain links TRBV11-1 to TRBJ2-5; TRBD2 might be the D (6 bases). V shed 5 bases and J shed 5 bases, with 12 bases lying between them. This CDR3 has 13 residues. Germline assignment: CDR1 SGHAT and CDR2 FQDESV (reference sequence). This chain's CDR3 is CASSRLGRETQYF. CDR3 coding DNA: TGTGCCAGCAGCCGACTAGGACGGGAGACCCAGTACTTC.

V is TRBV15 and J is TRBJ2-7, with D unresolved. Trimming cost V 2 bases and J 3 bases, with 14 bases left between them. Looked up from germline, CDR1 is LNHNV and CDR2 is YYDKDF (reference sequence). The CDR3 has 15 amino acids. The CDR3 nucleotides read TGTGCCACCAGCAGACGAGCAGTTCACAACTACGAGCAGTACTTC. Residues: CATSRRAVHNYEQYF.

The rearrangement joins TRBV11-2 to TRBJ2-3, with D unclear. Germline CDR1 reads SGHAT; CDR2 reads FQNNGV. CDR3 length: 17 amino acids. Trimming pared 5 bases from V and 2 bases from J, leaving 20 bases between. The CDR3 DNA reads as TGTGCCAGCAGCCAATACCCCTTCTTAACCGACACAGATACGCAGTATTTT. Translated: CASSQYPFLTDTDTQYF.

CDR3 in amino acids: CASSLVVGRHYNEQFF. For the CDR3, the DNA is TGCGCCAGCAGCTTGGTGGTAGGGCGCCACTACAATGAGCAGTTCTTC. The chain employs TRBV5-1 and TRBJ2-1; D uncertain. The CDR3 covers 16 residues. V lost 0 bases and J 3 bases, leaving 13 bases between the germline ends. CDR1 and CDR2 (germline): SGHRS, YFSETQ.

The rearrangement joins TRBV9 to TRBJ2-1, with no clear D. V was pared by 6 bases and J by 0 bases, with 7 bases between. The CDR3 runs 13 residues. Germline CDR1 reads SGDLS; CDR2 reads YYNGEE. DNA of the CDR3: TGTGCCAGCACGGCTAGCTCCTACAATGAGCAGTTCTTC. This gives the protein CASTASSYNEQFF.